This TCR beta chain is drawn from a study of low-dose radiotherapy and immunotherapy resistance in tumors. Background on the study: A dose of 1 Gy per fraction every two weeks went to Cohort 2, totaling 13 Gy over 26 weeks. Given every two weeks, intravenous cyclophosphamide 200 mg/m2 preceded radiation and immunotherapy by one day.

In its sample, this clonotype was seen many times. From germline, CDR1 is MDHEN and CDR2 SYDVKM. The germline V and J ends were trimmed by 2 bases and 3 bases, with 8 bases remaining between them. The CDR3 loop spans 14 amino acids. Time point of the sample: before trial treatment. Donors, who were enrolled in a single-arm phase I dose-escalation trial, received nivolumab, ipilimumab, aspirin, low-dose cyclophosphamide and low-dose radiotherapy. Primers used for first-strand cDNA, a TRAV- and TRBV-specific set, covered both alpha and beta chains. The authors amplified TCRs for about 20 PCR cycles with a constant-region primer and a V-primer adapter. MiXCR, applied by TCRdb to the reads, yields one record per CDR3 protein. The profile shows around 79,000 distinct CDR3 sequences, approximately 17% of them singletons.

This specimen was PBMCs, taken before treatment. This clonotype was sampled from a male donor with prostate cancer. The chain combines TRBV28 with TRBJ1-5; D not certain. The CDR3 region is CASSLLSDNQPQHF. In nucleotides, the CDR3 is TGTGCCAGCAGTTTACTTTCCGACAATCAGCCCCAGCATTTT.